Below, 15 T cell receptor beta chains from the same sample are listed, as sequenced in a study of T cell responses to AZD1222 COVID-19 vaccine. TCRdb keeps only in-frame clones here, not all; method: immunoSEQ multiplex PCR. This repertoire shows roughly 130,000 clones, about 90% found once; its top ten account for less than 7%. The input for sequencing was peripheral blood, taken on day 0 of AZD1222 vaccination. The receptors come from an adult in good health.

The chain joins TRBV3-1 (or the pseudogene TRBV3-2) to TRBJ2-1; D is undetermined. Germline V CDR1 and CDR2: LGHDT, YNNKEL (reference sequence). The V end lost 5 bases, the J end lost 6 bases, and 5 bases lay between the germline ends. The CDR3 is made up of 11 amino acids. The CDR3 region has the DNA TGTGCCAGCAGCTTCGCCAATGAGCAGTTCTTC. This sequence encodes CASSFANEQFF.

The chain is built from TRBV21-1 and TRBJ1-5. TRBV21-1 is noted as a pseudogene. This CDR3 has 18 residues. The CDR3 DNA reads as TGTGCCAGCAGCAAAGGCGGCCCGGGACCTTATAGCAATCAGCCCCAGCATTTT. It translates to CASSKGGPGPYSNQPQHF.

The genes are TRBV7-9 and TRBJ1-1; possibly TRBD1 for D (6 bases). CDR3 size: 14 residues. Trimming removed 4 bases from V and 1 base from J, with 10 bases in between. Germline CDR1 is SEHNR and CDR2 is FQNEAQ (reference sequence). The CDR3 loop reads CASSSRDKNTEAFF. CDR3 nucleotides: TGTGCCAGCAGCTCACGGGACAAGAACACTGAAGCTTTCTTT.

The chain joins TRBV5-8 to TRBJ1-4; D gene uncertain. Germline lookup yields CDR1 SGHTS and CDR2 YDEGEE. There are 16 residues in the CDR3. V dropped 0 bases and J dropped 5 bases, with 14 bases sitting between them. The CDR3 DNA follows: TGTGCCAGCAGCTTGGGCAGCGCAGGTTCGAATGAAAAACTGTTTTTT. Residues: CASSLGSAGSNEKLFF. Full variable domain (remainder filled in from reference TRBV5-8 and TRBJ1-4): EAGVTQSPTHLIKTRGQQATLRCSPISGHTSVYWYQQALGLGLQFLLWYDEGEERNRGNFPPRFSGRQFPNYSSELNVNALELEDSALYLCASSLGSAGSNEKLFFGSGTQLSVL.

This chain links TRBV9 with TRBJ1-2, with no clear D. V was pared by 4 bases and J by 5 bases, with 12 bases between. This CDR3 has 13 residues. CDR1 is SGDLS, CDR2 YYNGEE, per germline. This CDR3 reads CASSSRTPYGYTF. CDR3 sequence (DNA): TGTGCCAGCAGCTCTCGGACTCCGTATGGCTACACCTTC.

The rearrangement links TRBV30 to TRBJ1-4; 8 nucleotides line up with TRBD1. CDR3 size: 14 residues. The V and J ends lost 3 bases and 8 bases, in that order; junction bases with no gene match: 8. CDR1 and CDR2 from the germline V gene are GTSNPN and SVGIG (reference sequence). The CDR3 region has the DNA TGTGCCTGGAGCGACAGGGGATTCCGGGAAAAACTGTTTTTT. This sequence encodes CAWSDRGFREKLFF. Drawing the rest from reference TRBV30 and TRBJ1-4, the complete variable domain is SQTIHQWPATLVQPVGSPLSLECTVEGTSNPNLYWYRQAAGRGLQLLFYSVGIGQISSEVPQNLSASRPQDRQFILSSKKLLLSDSGFYLCAWSDRGFREKLFFGSGTQLSVL.

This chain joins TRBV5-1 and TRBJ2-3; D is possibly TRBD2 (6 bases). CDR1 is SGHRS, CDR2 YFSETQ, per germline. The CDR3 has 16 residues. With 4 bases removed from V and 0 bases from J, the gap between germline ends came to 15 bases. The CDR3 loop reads CASSRRPSDSTDTQYF. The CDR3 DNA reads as TGCGCCAGCAGCCGCAGACCTAGCGACAGCACAGATACGCAGTATTTT.

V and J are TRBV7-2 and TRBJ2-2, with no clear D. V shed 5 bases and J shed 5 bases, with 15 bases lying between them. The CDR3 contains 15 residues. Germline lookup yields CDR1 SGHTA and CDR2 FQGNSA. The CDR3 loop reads CASSPPIRDTGELFF. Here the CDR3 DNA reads TGTGCCAGCAGCCCGCCGATAAGAGATACCGGGGAGCTGTTTTTT.

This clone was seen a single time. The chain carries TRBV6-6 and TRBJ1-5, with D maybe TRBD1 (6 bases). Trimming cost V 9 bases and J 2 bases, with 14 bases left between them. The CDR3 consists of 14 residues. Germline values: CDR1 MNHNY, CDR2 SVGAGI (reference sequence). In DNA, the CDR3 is TGTGCCAGTTACAGGGAAGGGGGCAATCAGCCCCAGCATTTT. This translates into CASYREGGNQPQHF.

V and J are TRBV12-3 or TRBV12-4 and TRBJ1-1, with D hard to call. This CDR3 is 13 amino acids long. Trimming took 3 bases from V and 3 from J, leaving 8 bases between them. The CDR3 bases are TGTGCCAGCAGTTTGTTAGGATACACTGAAGCTTTCTTT. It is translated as CASSLLGYTEAFF.

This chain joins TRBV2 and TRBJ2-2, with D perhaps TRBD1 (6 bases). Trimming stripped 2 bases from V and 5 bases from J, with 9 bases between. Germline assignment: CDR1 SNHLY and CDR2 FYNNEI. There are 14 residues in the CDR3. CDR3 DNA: TGTGCCAGCAGTGAAAGGGGGTGGACCGGGGAGCTGTTTTTT. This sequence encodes CASSERGWTGELFF. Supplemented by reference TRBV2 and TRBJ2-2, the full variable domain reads EPEVTQTPSHQVTQMGQEVILRCVPISNHLYFYWYRQILGQKVEFLVSFYNNEISEKSEIFDDQFSVERPDGSNFTLKIRSTKLEDSAMYFCASSERGWTGELFFGEGSRLTVL.

The CDR3 DNA sequence: TGTGCCAGTACGACACAAGGGGCGGGGATTCGAGACAATGAGCAGTTCTTC. This codes for CASTTQGAGIRDNEQFF. This chain connects TRBV19 to TRBJ2-1, with D perhaps TRBD2 (6 bases). V lost 7 bases and J 5 bases, leaving 24 bases between the germline ends. CDR1 and CDR2 from the germline V gene are LNHDA and SQIVND (reference sequence). The CDR3 extends over 17 amino acids.

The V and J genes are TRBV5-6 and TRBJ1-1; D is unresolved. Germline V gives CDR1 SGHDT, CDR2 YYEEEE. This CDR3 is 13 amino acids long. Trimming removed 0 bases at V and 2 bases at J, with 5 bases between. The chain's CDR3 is CASSLGRNTEAFF. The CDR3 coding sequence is TGTGCCAGCAGCTTGGGCAGAAACACTGAAGCTTTCTTT. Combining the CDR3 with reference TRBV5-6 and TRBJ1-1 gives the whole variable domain DAGVTQSPTHLIKTRGQQVTLRCSPKSGHDTVSWYQQALGQGPQFIFQYYEEEERQRGNFPDRFSGHQFPNYSSELNVNALLLGDSALYLCASSLGRNTEAFFGQGTRLTVV.

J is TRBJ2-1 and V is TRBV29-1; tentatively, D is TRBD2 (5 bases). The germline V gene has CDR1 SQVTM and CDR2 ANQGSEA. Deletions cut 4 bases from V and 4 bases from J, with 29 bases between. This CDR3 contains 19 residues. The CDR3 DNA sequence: TGCAGCGTTGTGAGGGCGGTAAGTTCGCGCCTCAGCCCGTACAATGAGCAGTTCTTC. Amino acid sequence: CSVVRAVSSRLSPYNEQFF.

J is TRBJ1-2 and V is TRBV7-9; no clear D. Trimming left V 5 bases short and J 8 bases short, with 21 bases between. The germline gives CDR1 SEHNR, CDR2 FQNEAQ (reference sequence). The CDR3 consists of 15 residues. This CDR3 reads CASSRLGGPRLGYTF. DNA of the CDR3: TGTGCCAGCAGCCGGCTGGGTGGACCTCGATTGGGCTACACCTTC.